This T cell receptor beta chain was captured by sequencing in a study of precursors of human CD4 cytotoxic T cells (dated by TCRdb to 2017 to 2018). Study-wide context: CD4+ memory subsets from 14 to 15 donors in total were covered by the bulk TCR-seq analysis. Sequences for both the TCRalpha and TCRbeta chains came out of the TCR-seq analysis of 11 to 15 donors (table S7). General conclusions and limits of the study: The limitation that the direction of differentiation between precursor and effector cells cannot be definitively established by a human observational design was noted by the authors. Compared with the TCM and TEM subsets, the IL-7Rhigh and IL-7R- TEMRA subsets had more restricted TCR repertoires, marked by lower diversity and more expanded clonotypes. A larger fraction of IL-7Rhigh TEMRA clonotypes than of TEM or TCM clonotypes was made up of expanded effector clonotypes. Only about 95% of the 14 donors were included in some bulk TCR-seq comparisons, which suggests that not every subset was available for every donor.

The run used an Illumina MiSeq. The study's processing was this. The Shannon-Wiener index, computed in VDJtools, was used to measure repertoire diversity. TCRbeta clonotypes with a clonotype frequency of at least 3 were defined as expanded. TCRdb cleaned the public reads at Q25 with fastp, built clones with MiXCR and kept in-frame beta chains. Rows matching on CDR3 protein sequence are summarized as one entry with the most common DNA and genes. These V and J calls rely on TCRdb rather than the paper's analysis. Counted in this sample were approximately 800 distinct CDR3 sequences; about a sixth of them appeared once. Around 10% of the sample is held by the ten biggest clonotypes. This clonotype registers as large (0.1 to 1%) within its sample. There is no known antigen for this receptor. One base away there is no much larger clone; base qualities are not given. Bulk UMI-based TCR sequencing was performed on four sorted CD4+ memory subsets (TCM, TEM, IL-7Rhigh TEMRA, IL-7R- TEMRA) to test a precursor-effector relationship among CD4 cytotoxic T cells. Cells were obtained from peripheral blood mononuclear cells that had been isolated from human blood.

The material sequenced was memory CD4+ T cells from blood (PBMCs). The sequence derives from a human donor in good health.

The DNA sequence follows: TGTGCCAGCAGTTACAAAGGCCGTAGGGATACGCAGTATTTT. This yields the protein CASSYKGRRDTQYF. The rearranged segments are TRBV6-2 or TRBV6-3 and TRBJ2-3, with no confidently assigned D gene. The germline V gene sets CDR1 to MNHEY and CDR2 to SVGEGT. Reading from cysteine to phenylalanine, the CDR3 counts 14 amino acids. CDR3 DNA only is kept here, 42 bases in frame from base 1. V and J are truncated by 2 bases and 6 bases respectively, leaving an intervening sequence of 12 bases.